Included here is one T cell receptor beta chain sequence, with context. RNA transcripts were the source from which TCR beta CDR3 regions were amplified. The authors performed first-round RT-PCR with HTBI primers and then a second-round multiplex PCR. TCRdb itself ran the multiplex PCR reads through MiXCR, one entry per CDR3 protein. The data contain about 620,000 distinct CDR3 sequences, about a fifth of them seen just once; the ten biggest clones take up approximately 7%. This specimen belongs to a study of Graves' ophthalmopathy and Graves' hyperthyroidism. Germline V gives CDR1 MNHEY, CDR2 SMNVEV (reference sequence). Trimming left V 3 bases short and J 4 bases short, with 12 bases between. The CDR3 is 14 amino acids.

The chain employs TRBV27 and TRBJ1-2; no definite D call. Material: peripheral blood. The TCR comes from a woman under 30 with stable Graves' hyperthyroidism. Some clones in this sample may be carry-over from other donors' samples. This CDR3 reads CASSFQGSLYGYTF. The CDR3 bases are TGTGCCAGCAGTTTCCAAGGCAGCCTCTATGGCTACACCTTC.